What follows are 26 T cell receptor beta chains derived from one specimen sequenced in a study of T cells after posttransplantation cyclophosphamide. The protocol was immunoSEQ multiplex PCR, while the TCRdb copy is restricted to in-frame clones and leaves out a portion. Observed in the sample are about 34,000 clones, none of them singletons. Sequencing input: PBMCs. These receptor sequences come from a woman aged 45-65 years in good health and a related stem cell transplant donor.

This clone came up a few times. The gene calls are TRBV11-2 and TRBJ2-7; the match to TRBD2 covers 8 bases. This CDR3 is built from 17 residues. Germline V gene data show CDR1 as SGHAT and CDR2 as FQNNGV. Losses at the gene ends were 1 base for V and 5 bases for J; bases not matched to a gene: 13. In DNA form, the CDR3 reads TGTGCCAGCAGCTTAGTCGGTAGCGGGACTTACGGCAACGAGCAGTACTTC. The encoded protein is CASSLVGSGTYGNEQYF.

This clone was counted ten times or more. This chain joins TRBV5-4 and TRBJ2-1; 7 nucleotides match TRBD1. The germline V gene has CDR1 SGHNT and CDR2 YYREEE (reference sequence). V gave up 0 bases and J gave up 4 bases; unmatched junction bases: 7. There are 16 residues in the CDR3. CDR3 in amino acids: CASSLATGSRYNEQFF. DNA for the CDR3: TGTGCCAGCAGCTTGGCGACAGGGAGTAGGTACAATGAGCAGTTCTTC.

This clone was seen ten or more times. The chain has TRBV6-5 and TRBJ2-7; 11 nucleotides align to TRBD2. The V segment lost 2 bases and the J segment 7 bases; nucleotides outside the gene matches: 10. In germline, CDR1 is MNHEY, CDR2 SVGAGI. The CDR3 consists of 16 residues. This CDR3 reads CASSYDFELAGEEQYF. CDR3 nucleotide sequence: TGTGCCAGCAGTTACGATTTTGAACTAGCGGGAGAGGAGCAGTACTTC.

This clone has a count of ten or more. V usage is TRBV10-3 and J usage is TRBJ2-7; 11 nucleotides agree with TRBD1. CDR1 and CDR2 from the germline V gene are ENHRY and SYGVKD. The V and J ends lost 6 bases and 5 bases, in that order; junction bases with no gene match: 3. The CDR3 covers 13 residues. CDR3 nucleotides: TGTGCCATCAGGGACAGGGGGCTCGACGAGCAGTACTTC. It yields the protein CAIRDRGLDEQYF.

This clone has at least ten counts. J is TRBJ2-1 and V is TRBV4-3; 9 bases align to TRBD2. The CDR3 length is 17 residues. Germline CDR1 is LGHNA and CDR2 is YSLEER. Germline trimming cut 0 bases from V and 6 bases from J; bases unmatched to any gene: 9. The CDR3 region has the DNA TGCGCCAGCAGCCAAGACTCCGCTAGCGGGACCAGCAATGAGCAGTTCTTC. As protein: CASSQDSASGTSNEQFF.

The table lists this clone with many counts. The CDR3: CASSGLAGSYNEQFF. In DNA, the CDR3 is TGTGCCAGCTCGGGACTAGCGGGTTCCTACAATGAGCAGTTCTTC. The chain carries TRBV18 and TRBJ2-1; 12 nucleotides match TRBD2. The CDR3 is made up of 15 amino acids. Germline V gene lookup returns CDR1 KGHSH and CDR2 LQKENI. The J segment lost 1 base and the V segment lost 6 bases, leaving 1 base of the junction unmatched.

The V and J genes are TRBV9 and TRBJ2-6; 9 bases are shared with TRBD1. Germline CDR1 SGDLS, CDR2 YYNGEE. The J segment lost 4 bases and the V segment lost 4 bases, leaving 12 bases of the junction unmatched. The CDR3 is made up of 18 amino acids. CDR3 region: CASSLGQGPLWGANVLTF. Here the CDR3 DNA reads TGTGCCAGCAGCCTAGGACAGGGGCCCCTTTGGGGGGCCAACGTCCTGACTTTC.

This clone was seen many times. This chain connects TRBV5-1 to TRBJ1-5; weak D call: TRBD1 (6 bases). Germline V gene lookup returns CDR1 SGHRS and CDR2 YFSETQ. V dropped 4 bases and J dropped 7 bases, with 12 bases sitting between them. The CDR3 covers 13 residues. CDR3 amino acids: CASSPDRGQPQHF. CDR3 bases: TGCGCCAGCAGCCCGGACAGAGGGCAGCCCCAGCATTTT.

This clone was seen repeatedly, ten times or more. The rearrangement joins TRBV27 to TRBJ2-7, with TRBD2 identical over 12 bases. V was clipped by 3 bases and J by 4 bases; unmatched bases: 4. The CDR3 is 15 residues long. Germline V gives CDR1 MNHEY, CDR2 SMNVEV (reference sequence). The CDR3 bases are TGTGCCAGCAGTTTGCTAGCGGGAGGGCCGTACGAGCAGTACTTC. It is translated as CASSLLAGGPYEQYF.

This clone was detected a few times. The genes are TRBV15 and TRBJ2-2; TRBD1 aligns across 11 bases. Germline CDR1 reads LNHNV; CDR2 reads YYDKDF (reference sequence). V lost 0 bases and J lost 7; bases outside the gene matches: 1. The CDR3 runs 15 residues. The CDR3 region has the DNA TGTGCCACCAGCAGAGAGGGACAGGGGGGCGGGGAGCTGTTTTTT. Encoded protein: CATSREGQGGGELFF.

This clone was counted many times. The V gene is TRBV7-2, the J gene TRBJ2-1, with 8 positions matching TRBD2. The CDR3 covers 18 residues. From germline, CDR1 is SGHTA and CDR2 FQGNSA. V gave up 2 bases and J gave up 4 bases; unmatched junction bases: 13. CDR3 nucleotides: TGTGCCAGCAGCTTATGGGCTAGCGGGTGGGATAGGTACAATGAGCAGTTCTTC. As protein: CASSLWASGWDRYNEQFF.

At least ten counts were recorded for this clone. This chain uses TRBV7-3 with TRBJ1-1, with TRBD1 identical over 10 bases. CDR1 is SGHTA and CDR2 is FQGTGA in the germline V gene. J lost 5 bases, V lost 2 bases, and 5 bases had no gene match. The CDR3 has 15 amino acids. The CDR3 sequence: CASSLLTGGSTEAFF. As DNA, the CDR3 is TGTGCCAGCAGCTTATTGACAGGGGGCAGTACTGAAGCTTTCTTT.

This clone was observed many times. The rearrangement joins TRBV5-1 to TRBJ2-7, with 11 bases lining up with TRBD2. CDR1 SGHRS and CDR2 YFSETQ come from the germline V gene. The CDR3 totals 18 residues. V shed 4 bases, J shed 5 bases, and the junction held 17 bases outside the gene matches. The CDR3 is CASSPRRPLAGGEDEQYF. The CDR3, as DNA: TGCGCCAGCAGCCCACGCCGGCCGTTAGCGGGAGGGGAGGACGAGCAGTACTTC.

This clone was found a few times. The chain recombines TRBV18 with TRBJ2-4; 10 bases align to TRBD2. This CDR3 is built from 15 residues. The junction had 8 bases not matched to a gene; V was cut back by 6 bases and J by 6 bases. CDR1 KGHSH and CDR2 LQKENI come from the germline V gene. The chain's CDR3 is CASSSASGSINIQYF. The CDR3 nucleotides are TGTGCCAGCTCTTCGGCTAGCGGGAGTATAAACATTCAGTACTTC.

This clone was seen many times. This rearrangement joins TRBV19 to TRBJ2-4; 7 bases align to TRBD1. Germline V gene lookup returns CDR1 LNHDA and CDR2 SQIVND (reference sequence). V was clipped by 0 bases and J by 7 bases; unmatched bases: 9. The CDR3 is made up of 16 amino acids. CDR3 region: CASSIDLTGVGNIQYF. CDR3 bases: TGTGCCAGTAGTATAGACTTAACAGGGGTAGGGAACATTCAGTACTTC.

This clone was counted many times. Different DNA sequences within this sample yield the same CDR3. The rearrangement links TRBV9 to TRBJ1-1, with 10 bases aligning to TRBD1. J was trimmed by 4 bases and V by 4 bases; bases with no gene match: 4. The germline CDR1 and CDR2 sequences are SGDLS and YYNGEE. This CDR3 has 14 residues. CDR3 nucleotide sequence: TGTGCCAGCAGCCCGGGACAGGGGAGCACTGAAGCTTTCTTT. As protein: CASSPGQGSTEAFF.

This clone was seen ten or more times. Here the CDR3 reads CATKQGAGDTQYF. CDR3 sequence (DNA): TGTGCCACCAAACAGGGGGCGGGAGATACGCAGTATTTT. The chain carries TRBV24-1 and TRBJ2-3; 9 positions match TRBD1. CDR3 length: 13 residues. Germline V gene lookup returns CDR1 KGHDR and CDR2 SFDVKD. V lost 8 bases to trimming and J lost 5 bases; unmatched junction nucleotides: 4.

Many counts were recorded for this clone. The V and J genes are TRBV30 and TRBJ1-1; 8 nucleotides line up with TRBD1. The CDR3 runs 12 residues. After removal of 5 bases from V and 5 bases from J, the junction contained 4 bases not matched to a gene. Germline V gives CDR1 GTSNPN, CDR2 SVGIG (reference sequence). CDR3 sequence: CAWGQGATEAFF. As DNA, the CDR3 is TGTGCCTGGGGACAGGGAGCGACTGAAGCTTTCTTT.

This clone was counted ten times or more. V usage is TRBV7-2 and J usage is TRBJ1-1; unclear D gene. Germline V gives CDR1 SGHTA, CDR2 FQGNSA. V was pared by 2 bases and J by 0 bases, with 7 bases between. CDR3 size: 14 residues. Written as DNA, the CDR3 is TGTGCCAGCAGCTTAAGCGCCGTGAACACTGAAGCTTTCTTT. Translating it yields CASSLSAVNTEAFF.

The table lists this clone with many counts. V usage is TRBV27 and J usage is TRBJ2-7; D is undetermined. CDR1 is MNHEY, CDR2 SMNVEV, per germline (reference sequence). This CDR3 region has 14 residues. Trimming removed 3 bases from V and 2 bases from J, with 11 bases in between. CDR3: CASSFGGSTYEQYF. DNA for the CDR3: TGTGCCAGCAGTTTTGGCGGATCTACCTACGAGCAGTACTTC.

This clone was seen repeatedly, ten times or more. The V gene is TRBV10-3, the J gene TRBJ2-1; TRBD2 might be the D (6 bases). CDR1 ENHRY and CDR2 SYGVKD come from the germline V gene. This CDR3 region has 14 residues. Trimming took 6 bases from V and 5 from J, leaving 14 bases between them. The CDR3 bases are TGTGCCATCAGAGGACTACCCCAAAACAATGAGCAGTTCTTC. Its protein product is CAIRGLPQNNEQFF.

This clone was seen ten or more times. The chain links TRBV28 to TRBJ2-5, with 14 bases aligning to TRBD2. V shed 10 bases and J 6 bases; nucleotides not matched to a gene: 4. The CDR3 totals 13 residues. CDR1 is MDHEN, CDR2 SYDVKM, per germline. The DNA for the CDR3 is TGTGCCACCGGGACTAGCGGGAGCCAGACCCAGTACTTC. It is translated as CATGTSGSQTQYF. Full variable domain (outside the CDR3, taken from reference TRBV28 and TRBJ2-5): DVKVTQSSRYLVKRTGEKVFLECVQDMDHENMFWYRQDPGLGLRLIYFSYDVKMKEKGDIPEGYSVSREKKERFSLILESASTNQTSMYLCATGTSGSQTQYFGPGTRLLVL.

Many counts were recorded for this clone. The chain employs TRBV6-2 or TRBV6-3 and TRBJ1-1; tentatively, D is TRBD1 (5 bases). V lost 0 bases and J 8 bases, leaving 10 bases between the germline ends. Germline V gene data show CDR1 as MNHEY and CDR2 as SVGEGT. The CDR3 covers 13 residues. CDR3 nucleotide sequence: TGTGCCAGCAGTTACTCGACGGGGGGGGAAGCTTTCTTT. Amino acid sequence: CASSYSTGGEAFF.

This clone was seen at least ten times. The chain combines TRBV5-1 with TRBJ2-7; maybe TRBD1 (5 bases). CDR3 length: 15 residues. V dropped 6 bases and J dropped 3 bases, with 19 bases sitting between them. Germline V gene data show CDR1 as SGHRS and CDR2 as YFSETQ. The CDR3 bases are TGCGCCAGCATGGTTTCTGCAGGGTTGGTCTACGAGCAGTACTTC. Translating it yields CASMVSAGLVYEQYF.

This clone qualifies as medium-sized. The chain links TRBV7-2 to TRBJ2-7; tentatively, D is TRBD2 (6 bases). This CDR3 has 16 residues. V was trimmed by 6 bases and J by 3 bases, leaving 21 bases between them. From germline, CDR1 is SGHTA and CDR2 FQGNSA. This chain's CDR3 is CASSLDPAGQGYEQYF. The CDR3 DNA reads TGTGCCAGCAGTCTAGACCCGGCGGGGCAGGGCTACGAGCAGTACTTC.

This clone has ten or more counts. The rearrangement links TRBV7-9 to TRBJ2-2; 9 bases map to TRBD1. The V gene end was trimmed by 6 bases and the J gene end by 2 bases; junction bases not matched to a gene: 16. The length of the CDR3 is 19 residues. In germline, CDR1 is SEHNR, CDR2 FQNEAQ (reference sequence). CDR3 sequence (DNA): TGTGCCAGCAGACCAAACCCATACCGGGACAGGGATAACACCGGGGAGCTGTTTTTT. It translates to CASRPNPYRDRDNTGELFF.